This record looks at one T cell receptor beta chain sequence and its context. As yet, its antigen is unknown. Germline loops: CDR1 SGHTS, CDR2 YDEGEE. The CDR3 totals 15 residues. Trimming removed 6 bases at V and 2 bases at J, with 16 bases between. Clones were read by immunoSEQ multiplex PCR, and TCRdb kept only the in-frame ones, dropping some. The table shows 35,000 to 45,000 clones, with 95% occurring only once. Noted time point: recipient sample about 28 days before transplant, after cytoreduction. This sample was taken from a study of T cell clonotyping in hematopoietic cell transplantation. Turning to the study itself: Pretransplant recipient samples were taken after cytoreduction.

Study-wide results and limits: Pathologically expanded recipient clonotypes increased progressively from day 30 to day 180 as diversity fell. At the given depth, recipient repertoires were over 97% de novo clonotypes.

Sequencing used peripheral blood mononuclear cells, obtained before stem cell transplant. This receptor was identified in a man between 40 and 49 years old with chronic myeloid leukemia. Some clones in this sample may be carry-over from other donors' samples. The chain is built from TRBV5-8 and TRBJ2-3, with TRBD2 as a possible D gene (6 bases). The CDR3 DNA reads TGTGCCAGCACCTTCTCCGGGAGATACACAGATACGCAGTATTTT. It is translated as CASTFSGRYTDTQYF.